The 3 T cell receptor beta chains listed next were all sequenced from one sample in a study of CD8+ T cells in alopecia areata. It was cDNA, reverse transcribed from extracted RNA, that served as the sequencing template. The method was immunoSEQ multiplex PCR; TCRdb's version includes in-frame clones alone and lacks a portion of them. The data show about 200,000 clones, 30% to 40% seen once. Treatment: oral pan-JAK inhibitor, 5-10 mg twice daily. The sample in question was CD4+ T cells sorted from blood, obtained at roughly week 30, from a patient treated with tofacitinib. Receptors originate from a human donor with alopecia areata.

This clone was observed a handful of times. The rearrangement joins TRBV5-5 to TRBJ1-2, with D maybe TRBD1 (6 bases). Deletions cut 7 bases from V and 2 bases from J, with 18 bases between. CDR1 is SGHKS, CDR2 YYEKEE, per germline (reference sequence). This CDR3 is 15 amino acids long. This chain's CDR3 is CASSRGDTGNYGYTF. The CDR3 DNA sequence: TGTGCCAGCTCCCGAGGCGATACAGGGAACTATGGCTACACCTTC.

The CDR3 sequence is CASSVRGDGTDTQYF. The CDR3 DNA sequence: TGTGCCAGCAGCGTCAGGGGGGACGGCACAGATACGCAGTATTTT. The chain uses TRBV9 and TRBJ2-3, with a tentative D call TRBD1 (7 bases). Germline CDR1 SGDLS, CDR2 YYNGEE. There are 15 residues in the CDR3. Trimming left V 2 bases short and J 1 base short, with 11 bases between.

This clone was counted once. The gene calls are TRBV5-1 and TRBJ2-1, with unresolved D. With 0 bases removed from V and 7 bases from J, the gap between germline ends came to 8 bases. Germline V lookup: CDR1 SGHRS, CDR2 YFSETQ. The CDR3 totals 13 residues. DNA of the CDR3: TGCGCCAGCAGCTTGGCTTCTATGAATGAGCAGTTCTTC. Its translation: CASSLASMNEQFF.